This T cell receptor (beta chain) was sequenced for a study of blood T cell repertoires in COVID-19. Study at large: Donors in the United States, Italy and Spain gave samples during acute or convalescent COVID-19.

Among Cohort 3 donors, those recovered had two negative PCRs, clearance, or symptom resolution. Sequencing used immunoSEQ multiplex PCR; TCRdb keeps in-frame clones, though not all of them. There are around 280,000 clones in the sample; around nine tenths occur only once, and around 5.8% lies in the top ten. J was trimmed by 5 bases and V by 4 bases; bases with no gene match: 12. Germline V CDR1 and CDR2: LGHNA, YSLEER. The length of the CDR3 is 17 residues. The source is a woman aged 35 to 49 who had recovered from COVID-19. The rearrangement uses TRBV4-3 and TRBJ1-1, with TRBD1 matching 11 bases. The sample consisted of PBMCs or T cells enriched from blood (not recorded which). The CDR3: CASSRSWTGGYRTEAFF. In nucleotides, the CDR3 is TGCGCCAGCAGCCGGTCCTGGACAGGGGGCTATCGGACTGAAGCTTTCTTT.